This is a list of T cell receptor beta chains from one sample in a study of blood T cells in healthy people across ages. TCRdb used MiXCR to reprocess the 5' RACE reads, holding one entry per CDR3 protein. The sample lists over 1,500,000 distinct CDR3 sequences, around 50% occurring once. Sequencing used blood. The receptors were sampled from a middle-aged woman in good health. Each CDR3 is given without its conserved first and last residue. Fields, in order: V gene, CDR3 protein.

v_call: TRBV7-2; cdr3_aa: ASSRTRDSYSPLH
v_call: TRBV6-1; cdr3_aa: ASSETSYNEQF
v_call: TRBV4-2; cdr3_aa: ASSNPGGRDGYT
v_call: TRBV28; cdr3_aa: ASSSPGQGSEQY
v_call: TRBV7-7; cdr3_aa: ASSSGGSTGEQY
v_call: TRBV5-1; cdr3_aa: ASTEGEETQY
v_call: TRBV20-1; cdr3_aa: SASEIRSSYNSPLH
v_call: TRBV6-2/TRBV6-3; cdr3_aa: ASKSNGLNEKLF
v_call: TRBV12-5; cdr3_aa: ASGLTSPQY
v_call: TRBV2; cdr3_aa: ASTSDRVYTEQY
v_call: TRBV7-6; cdr3_aa: ASSLGAGDPQY